The 26 T cell receptor beta chains in this list originate from one sample, sequenced in a study of T-cell reconstitution after alpha-beta-depleted transplantation in children. Library preparation (for TCRbeta) was performed with unique molecular identifiers. TCRdb re-called the PCR reads with MiXCR, one entry per CDR3 protein. The data hold over 200,000 distinct CDR3 sequences, with about 8.7% observed a single time. The sequencing here drew on PBMCs, mostly from graft donor cells, taken 360 days after TCRalphabeta/CD19-depleted stem cell transplant. The receptors originated from a male patient aged 2 to 10 who had a stem cell transplant for acute myeloid leukemia, so the T cells may come from the graft donor.

This clonotype was seen many times. The chain joins TRBV12-3 or TRBV12-4 to TRBJ1-3; unclear D gene. The V end was cut by 6 bases, the J end by 0 bases, with 12 bases between. The CDR3 spans 15 residues. The CDR3 nucleotides are TGTGCCAGCAGCCCTCCCCGTAGCTCTGGAAACACCATATATTTT. It is translated as CASSPPRSSGNTIYF.

The chain employs TRBV12-3 or TRBV12-4 and TRBJ1-1; TRBD1 agrees at 7 bases. The CDR3 extends over 12 amino acids. Germline trimming cut 9 bases from V and 6 bases from J; bases unmatched to any gene: 7. As DNA, the CDR3 is TGTGCCAGTAGACAGGGCGGGGCTGAAGCTTTCTTT. Its translation: CASRQGGAEAFF.

The chain links TRBV5-1 to TRBJ1-2, with 7 bases that match TRBD1. The junction had 5 bases not matched to a gene; V was cut back by 1 base and J by 2 bases. The CDR3 runs to 15 residues. In germline, CDR1 is SGHRS, CDR2 YFSETQ. CDR3 loop: CASSLLGQPNYGYTF. DNA of the CDR3: TGCGCCAGCAGCTTGCTGGGACAGCCCAACTATGGCTACACCTTC.

The sample holds a few counts of this clonotype. The V and J genes are TRBV7-2 and TRBJ2-1; 13 bases are shared with TRBD2. Germline V CDR1 and CDR2: SGHTA, FQGNSA. J was trimmed by 5 bases and V by 5 bases; bases with no gene match: 6. This CDR3 contains 16 residues. The CDR3 DNA sequence: TGTGCCAGCAGCGCTCGGACTAGCGGGAGAAACAATGAGCAGTTCTTC. Amino acids: CASSARTSGRNNEQFF.

There are a few counts of this clonotype. The gene calls are TRBV5-1 and TRBJ2-6, with 7 bases that match TRBD1. This CDR3 is built from 16 residues. The J segment lost 0 bases and the V segment lost 5 bases, leaving 5 bases of the junction unmatched. Germline loops: CDR1 SGHRS, CDR2 YFSETQ. The CDR3 DNA follows: TGCGCCAGCAGAAACGGACAGGTCTCTGGGGCCAACGTCCTGACTTTC. It encodes CASRNGQVSGANVLTF.

This clonotype was counted many times. V gene TRBV7-9 combines with J gene TRBJ1-2; 9 nucleotides line up with TRBD1. Germline assignment: CDR1 SEHNR and CDR2 FQNEAQ (reference sequence). The trim removed 4 bases at V and 4 bases at J, leaving 4 bases unmatched. There are 14 residues in the CDR3. CDR3 residues: CASSSPTGGYGYTF. CDR3 coding DNA: TGTGCCAGCAGCTCACCGACAGGGGGCTATGGCTACACCTTC.

This clonotype was observed many times. The chain joins TRBV20-1 to TRBJ2-1, with 8 nucleotides matching TRBD1. Losses at the gene ends were 6 bases for V and 3 bases for J; bases not matched to a gene: 4. The CDR3 covers 13 residues. CDR1 is DFQATT, CDR2 SNEGSKA, per germline (reference sequence). CDR3 bases: TGCAGTGCACGGACAGGGAGCTACAATGAGCAGTTCTTC. Its translation: CSARTGSYNEQFF.

Ten or more counts support this clonotype. The DNA for the CDR3 is TGCAGTCCAGCGAGTGGGGGGTTTGATGAGCAGTTCTTC. Translation: CSPASGGFDEQFF. This rearrangement joins TRBV20-1 to TRBJ2-1; TRBD2 might be the D (6 bases). Trimming took 8 bases from V and 8 from J, leaving 19 bases between them. This CDR3 has 13 amino acids. CDR1 is DFQATT and CDR2 is SNEGSKA in the germline V gene (reference sequence).

This clonotype was counted a few times. This chain connects TRBV28 to TRBJ1-2, with TRBD1 matching over 7 bases. Germline CDR1 reads MDHEN; CDR2 reads SYDVKM. CDR3 length: 15 amino acids. J lost 0 bases, V lost 5 bases, and 6 bases had no gene match. The CDR3: CASSPLDRTNYGYTF. The CDR3 region has the DNA TGTGCCAGCAGTCCCTTGGACAGGACTAACTATGGCTACACCTTC.

The V and J genes are TRBV12-3 or TRBV12-4 and TRBJ2-7; 14 bases line up with TRBD2. The CDR3 runs 16 residues. After removal of 4 bases from V and 3 bases from J, the junction contained 5 bases not matched to a gene. The CDR3 loop is CASSSGLAGGGYEQYF. The DNA of the CDR3 is TGTGCCAGCAGTTCCGGACTAGCGGGAGGTGGCTACGAGCAGTACTTC.

This sequence joins TRBV6-2 or TRBV6-3 and TRBJ2-7, with D perhaps assigned TRBD1 or TRBD2 (5 bases each). This CDR3 has 14 residues. The germline V gene encodes CDR1 MNHEY and CDR2 SVGEGT. V dropped 5 bases and J dropped 3 bases, with 14 bases sitting between them. The CDR3 region has the DNA TGTGCCAGCAGTCCTACAGGAGGACTCTACGAGCAGTACTTC. It codes for CASSPTGGLYEQYF.

This clonotype was seen repeatedly, ten times or more. The CDR3 sequence is CSASPGTVGETQYF. The DNA of the CDR3 is TGCAGTGCAAGCCCCGGGACAGTCGGAGAGACCCAGTACTTC. V usage is TRBV20-1 and J usage is TRBJ2-5; TRBD1 matches at 7 bases. The germline V gene encodes CDR1 DFQATT and CDR2 SNEGSKA (reference sequence). The CDR3 spans 14 residues. Germline trimming cut 6 bases from V and 4 bases from J; bases unmatched to any gene: 11.

This clonotype was picked up many times. The chain couples TRBV6-5 to TRBJ2-7; perhaps TRBD2 as D (5 bases). V was clipped by 0 bases and J by 6 bases, with 12 bases between them. This CDR3 spans 14 amino acids. CDR1 and CDR2 from the germline V gene are MNHEY and SVGAGI. The CDR3 here is CASSYSQFGGEQYF. The CDR3 coding sequence is TGTGCCAGCAGTTACTCGCAGTTTGGAGGCGAGCAGTACTTC.

V is TRBV11-2 and J is TRBJ2-5; TRBD2 matches 11 bases. Trimming at V came to 0 bases and at J to 5 bases, leaving 8 bases not matched to a gene. Germline CDR1 and CDR2: SGHAT and FQNNGV. This CDR3 is built from 17 residues. CDR3 DNA: TGTGCCAGCAGCTTAGAGGGGTTAGCGGGAGGGCCCGAGACCCAGTACTTC. This translates into CASSLEGLAGGPETQYF.

The gene calls are TRBV29-1 and TRBJ2-3, with 10 bases lining up with TRBD2. Germline V gives CDR1 SQVTM, CDR2 ANQGSEA. The J segment lost 4 bases and the V segment lost 4 bases, leaving 8 bases of the junction unmatched. There are 15 residues in the CDR3. CDR3 in amino acids: CSVVGSGRAADTQYF. In DNA form, the CDR3 reads TGCAGCGTTGTCGGCAGCGGGAGGGCCGCAGATACGCAGTATTTT.

The rearrangement joins TRBV18 to TRBJ2-4; TRBD1 is a possible D gene (5 bases). The V end lost 0 bases, the J end lost 7 bases, and 19 bases lay between the germline ends. Germline CDR1 is KGHSH and CDR2 is LQKENI. This CDR3 comprises 17 residues. The CDR3 nucleotides read TGTGCCAGCTCACCACCGAGTCCAGGGCCAGTTTCCAACATTCAGTACTTC. Translation: CASSPPSPGPVSNIQYF.

This clonotype came up many times. The chain has TRBV6-1 and TRBJ2-7, with D tentatively TRBD1 or TRBD2 (6 bases each). Germline V gene lookup returns CDR1 MNHNS and CDR2 SASEGT. V was pared by 7 bases and J by 3 bases, with 16 bases between. This CDR3 contains 14 residues. The CDR3 loop is CASIGWGADYEQYF. CDR3 DNA: TGTGCCAGCATTGGGTGGGGGGCCGACTACGAGCAGTACTTC.

This clonotype was seen only a few times. The rearrangement uses TRBV6-6 and TRBJ2-7, with D uncertain. CDR1 and CDR2 from the germline V gene are MNHNY and SVGAGI (reference sequence). Between the trimmed V and J ends, which lost 6 bases and 0 bases, there was a span of 6 bases. The CDR3 consists of 12 residues. The CDR3: CASRGPSYEQYV. CDR3 DNA sequence: TGTGCCAGCAGAGGGCCCTCCTACGAGCAGTACGTC.

This clonotype was counted ten times or more. V is TRBV20-1 and J is TRBJ1-5; D possibly corresponds to TRBD1 (6 bases). The V and J ends lost 3 bases and 4 bases respectively, with 10 bases between them. The CDR3 covers 13 residues. Per the germline V gene, CDR1 is DFQATT and CDR2 is SNEGSKA (reference sequence). The CDR3: CSASRDTNQPQHF. The CDR3 nucleotides are TGCAGTGCTAGCAGGGACACAAATCAGCCCCAGCATTTT.

This clonotype was observed a handful of times. The rearrangement links TRBV29-1 to TRBJ2-1; 14 bases align to TRBD2. CDR3 length: 18 amino acids. Germline V gene sequence: CDR1 SQVTM, CDR2 ANQGSEA. Trimming cost V 7 bases and J 4 bases; bases outside gene matches: 15. The CDR3 sequence is CSAEGLAGGFSLYNEQFF. As DNA, the CDR3 is TGCAGCGCCGAAGGACTAGCGGGAGGTTTTTCCCTATACAATGAGCAGTTCTTC.

This clonotype showed up just a few times. CDR3 in DNA: TGTGCCAGCAGCCCAGTTAGTACTCACGGGATAAAAATAATAGGAGAGACCCAGTACTTC. Residues: CASSPVSTHGIKIIGETQYF. The gene calls are TRBV5-6 and TRBJ2-5; D may be TRBD2 (5 bases). V lost 4 bases to trimming and J lost 4 bases, with 32 bases between them. The CDR3 contains 20 residues. Germline V gene data show CDR1 as SGHDT and CDR2 as YYEEEE. Drawing the rest from reference TRBV5-6 and TRBJ2-5, the complete variable domain is DAGVTQSPTHLIKTRGQQVTLRCSPKSGHDTVSWYQQALGQGPQFIFQYYEEEERQRGNFPDRFSGHQFPNYSSELNVNALLLGDSALYLCASSPVSTHGIKIIGETQYFGPGTRLLVL.

This clonotype has more than one count but fewer than ten. The chain uses TRBV18 and TRBJ2-1, with D possibly being TRBD2 (5 bases). The CDR3 is 15 residues long. The germline V and J ends were trimmed by 4 bases and 6 bases, with 16 bases remaining between them. Germline lookup yields CDR1 KGHSH and CDR2 LQKENI. CDR3 bases: TGTGCCAGCTCACAACCGGAGGAAATCGGCAATGAGCAGTTCTTC. Residues: CASSQPEEIGNEQFF.

This clonotype showed up just a few times. The genes are TRBV28 and TRBJ1-5; D ambiguous. The CDR3 extends over 13 amino acids. Germline V gene sequence: CDR1 MDHEN, CDR2 SYDVKM. Trimming left V 6 bases short and J 0 bases short, with 6 bases between. The CDR3, as DNA: TGTGCCAGCAGATATTATAGCAATCAGCCCCAGCATTTT. It specifies CASRYYSNQPQHF.

This clonotype was detected only a few times. The V gene is TRBV20-1, the J gene TRBJ1-1; D might be TRBD1 (5 bases). Germline lookup yields CDR1 DFQATT and CDR2 SNEGSKA (reference sequence). This CDR3 is 13 amino acids long. The V end was cut by 8 bases, the J end by 4 bases, with 17 bases between. CDR3 nucleotide sequence: TGCAGTCCGGGAGGGACTCGGGGCACTGAAGCTTTCTTT. Its protein product is CSPGGTRGTEAFF.

In this sample, this clonotype turned up a few times. The gene calls are TRBV5-4 and TRBJ2-2, with 8 bases that match TRBD2. The length of the CDR3 is 15 residues. From germline, CDR1 is SGHNT and CDR2 YYREEE (reference sequence). Trimming at V came to 0 bases and at J to 7 bases, leaving 5 bases not matched to a gene. The CDR3 spells CASSLAGGPSGELFF. DNA for the CDR3: TGTGCCAGCAGCTTGGCGGGGGGGCCAAGCGGGGAGCTGTTTTTT.

Many counts were recorded for this clonotype. The chain has TRBV29-1 and TRBJ2-7, with 9 bases fitting TRBD2. The V segment lost 1 base and the J segment 3 bases; nucleotides outside the gene matches: 10. CDR3 length: 16 amino acids. Germline CDR1 reads SQVTM; CDR2 reads ANQGSEA. CDR3 protein: CSVEGAGGPMDYEQYF. The CDR3 nucleotides are TGCAGCGTTGAAGGGGCGGGAGGGCCGATGGACTACGAGCAGTACTTC.